This T cell receptor (beta chain) originates from a study of blood T cells in healthy people across ages. For the second PCR, which ran for roughly 7 to 11 cycles, a sample-barcoded 5' primer and a J-beta primer mix were used. Carrying 12 random nucleotides, a template-switch adaptor labeled each individual cDNA molecule. A single record per CDR3 protein comes from TCRdb applying MiXCR to the 5' RACE reads. The sample carries 1,300,000 or so distinct CDR3 sequences, roughly 60% recorded once. CDR3 length equals 11 residues. Germline V gene sequence: CDR1 SNHLY, CDR2 FYNNEI. V was cut by 2 bases and J by 13 bases, with 9 bases left in between. Each individual donor underwent a draw of roughly 10 milliliters of peripheral blood. A word on this clonotype: Its antigen is currently unknown.

Notes on the study in general: Long-lived and aged donors differed, with more naive CD4+ cells and higher diversity in the long-lived. For the donors, CMV status was unknown and possibly confounded expanded clonotype changes.

Material for sequencing was blood. This receptor was identified in a man between 18 and 35 years old in good health. The chain couples TRBV2 to TRBJ2-4; D remains unclear. CDR3 in amino acids: CASSELTQQYF. DNA of the CDR3: TGTGCCAGCAGTGAACTGACTCAGCAGTACTTC.